A selection of T cell receptor beta chains follows, all from one sample in a study of blood T cell repertoires in COVID-19. Generated by immunoSEQ multiplex PCR, the TCRdb table keeps only in-frame clones and is missing some. The table lists around 130,000 clones, less than 85% of them singletons. The sample was peripheral blood. The receptors originated from a woman older than 75 with acute or convalescent COVID-19. The CDR3 runs from the conserved cysteine through the conserved F or W. The D gene is left open where the match is weak. Clone sizes are given selectively: once, few, many, or a class where the clone is expanded.

v_call,j_call,clone_size,d_call,cdr3_nt,cdr3_aa
TRBV2,TRBJ1-3,once,NA,TGTGCCAGCAGGGACAGTTCCTCACCCTTCTCTGGAAACACCATATATTTT,CASRDSSSPFSGNTIYF
TRBV12-3/TRBV12-4,TRBJ2-5,few,NA,TGTGCCAGCAGTTACGGGGAAGAGACCCAGTACTTC,CASSYGEETQYF
TRBV5-1,TRBJ2-5,NA,NA,TGCGCCAGCAGCTTGGCCAGGTTTGGCTACCAAGAGACCCAGTACTTC,CASSLARFGYQETQYF
TRBV19,TRBJ2-1,NA,NA,TGTGCCAGTAGTATCGGGGGTAACTACAATGAGCAGTTCTTC,CASSIGGNYNEQFF
TRBV5-1,TRBJ1-1,once,NA,TGCGCCAGCAGTCTTGGCAACCCAGGACAGACCACTGAAGCTTTCTTT,CASSLGNPGQTTEAFF
TRBV6-4,TRBJ1-2,few,TRBD1,TGTGCCAGCAGTGAGCCGGGACAGAAGTTGGTTGTCGATGGCTACACCTTC,CASSEPGQKLVVDGYTF
TRBV7-9,TRBJ1-1,NA,TRBD1,TGTGCCAGCAGAGGGACAGGGGATACTGAAGCTTTCTTT,CASRGTGDTEAFF
TRBV7-9,TRBJ2-2,NA,TRBD2,TGTGCCAGCAGCGATAGACTAGCGGGGGCTTCCACCGGGGAGCTGTTTTTT,CASSDRLAGASTGELFF
TRBV7-6,TRBJ2-4,NA,NA,TGTGCCAGCAGCTTACGCCCAAACCAGGGTTCCAAAAACATTCAGTACTTC,CASSLRPNQGSKNIQYF
TRBV4-3,TRBJ1-3,many,NA,TGCGCCAGCAGCCAGGACTCCGGGAGCGCTGGAAACACCATATATTTT,CASSQDSGSAGNTIYF
TRBV5-4,TRBJ2-1,few,NA,TGTGCCAGCAGCTTGGAGGGGGGGGACAATGAGCAGTTCTTC,CASSLEGGDNEQFF
TRBV3-1/TRBV3-2,TRBJ2-1,NA,TRBD2,TGTGCCAGCAGCCTTAGCGGGAGCTCCTACAATGAGCAGTTCTTC,CASSLSGSSYNEQFF
TRBV7-2,TRBJ1-1,NA,NA,TGTGCCAGCAGCGAAGGAAGGGGCACTGAAGCTTTCTTT,CASSEGRGTEAFF
TRBV27,TRBJ2-3,NA,TRBD2,TGTGCCAGCAGTTCCCGACTAGCGGGGGGCACAGATACGCAGTATTTT,CASSSRLAGGTDTQYF
TRBV5-4,TRBJ2-3,NA,NA,TGTGCCAGCAGCTTCGGTGGGGGCCGGACAGATACGCAGTATTTT,CASSFGGGRTDTQYF
TRBV7-2,TRBJ2-6,NA,NA,TGTGCCAGCAGCCTCGCGGGCACCGGGGCCAACGTCCTGACTTTC,CASSLAGTGANVLTF
TRBV7-9,TRBJ1-5,NA,NA,TGTGCCAGCAGCTTACGGGGGGGTCAGCCCCAGCATTTT,CASSLRGGQPQHF
TRBV11-2,TRBJ2-2,NA,TRBD1,TGTGCCAGCAGCTTAGGAGGCGGACAGGGGGACAGAAACACCGGGGAGCTGTTTTTT,CASSLGGGQGDRNTGELFF
TRBV9,TRBJ2-1,NA,NA,TGTGCCAGCAGCAGAGGAAGCGGCCGGAGCTCCTACAATGAGCAGTTCTTC,CASSRGSGRSSYNEQFF
TRBV3-1/TRBV3-2,TRBJ2-7,NA,NA,TGTGCCAGCAGCCGAACGGGACTCCAGACCTACGAGCAGTACTTC,CASSRTGLQTYEQYF
TRBV6-6,TRBJ2-1,NA,TRBD1,TGTGCCAGCAGTCAGGCGGACAGGCACAAGAATGAGCAGTTCTTC,CASSQADRHKNEQFF
TRBV7-9,TRBJ2-2,NA,TRBD2,TGTGCCAGCAGCTTAGGAGGGAGGGAAATCACCGGGGAGCTGTTTTTT,CASSLGGREITGELFF
TRBV6-2/TRBV6-3,TRBJ1-4,few,TRBD1,TGTGCCAGCAGTTACTTCGGACAGGGGATGGGAAGAAGTGAAAAACTGTTTTTT,CASSYFGQGMGRSEKLFF
TRBV6-5,TRBJ1-1,NA,NA,TGTGCCAGCAGTACTGGGGGAGGTACTGAAGCTTTCTTT,CASSTGGGTEAFF
TRBV11-3,TRBJ2-3,few,NA,TGTGCCAGCAGCTTAGGGACAGACACAGATACGCAGTATTTT,CASSLGTDTDTQYF
TRBV19,TRBJ1-1,NA,NA,TGTGCCAGTACCCAAACAGGGAACACTGAAGCTTTCTTT,CASTQTGNTEAFF
TRBV5-1,TRBJ1-6,once,NA,TGCGCCAGCAGCTTGGGGGCAGGGGATAATTCACCCCTCCACTTT,CASSLGAGDNSPLHF
TRBV29-1,TRBJ1-2,NA,NA,TGCAGCGTCGCCGCGGGTCTGGGGGCCTATGGCTACACCTTC,CSVAAGLGAYGYTF
TRBV6-5,TRBJ1-1,NA,TRBD1,TGTGCCAGCAGTTACTCGAGACAGGGAAGGCACACTGAAGCTTTCTTT,CASSYSRQGRHTEAFF
TRBV7-6,TRBJ2-7,NA,NA,TGTGCCAGCAGCCTGAATCCATTAGGGGTCTACGAGCAGTACTTC,CASSLNPLGVYEQYF
TRBV2,TRBJ2-7,NA,NA,TGTGCCAGCAGAGAACAGGGCTGGGGCATATACGAGCAGTACTTC,CASREQGWGIYEQYF
TRBV4-3,TRBJ2-3,NA,NA,TGCGCCAGCAGCCAATTCGGGGGAAGCACAGATACGCAGTATTTT,CASSQFGGSTDTQYF
TRBV30,TRBJ1-1,few,NA,TGTGCCTGGAGTCGCGATTCGAACACTGAAGCTTTCTTT,CAWSRDSNTEAFF
TRBV6-5,TRBJ2-7,few,TRBD2,TGTGCCAGCAGTTACGGCGGGAGCCTGACGCTCGACGAGCAGTACTTC,CASSYGGSLTLDEQYF
TRBV19,TRBJ2-6,NA,TRBD1,TGTGCCAGTAGTCTGGGACAGGGGCTCTCTGGGGCCAACGTCCTGACTTTC,CASSLGQGLSGANVLTF
TRBV5-6,TRBJ1-2,NA,NA,TGTGCCAGCAGCTTGGGAGGGAACGAGTATGGCTACACCTTC,CASSLGGNEYGYTF
TRBV28,TRBJ1-5,NA,NA,TGTGCCAGCAGTCCAGGGTCCCCTAGGCCCCAGCATTTT,CASSPGSPRPQHF
TRBV2,TRBJ1-2,NA,NA,TGTGCCAGCAGTGTACAGGGCGCGACTAACTATGGCTACACCTTC,CASSVQGATNYGYTF
TRBV5-6,TRBJ2-1,NA,NA,TGTGCCAGCGGAGCGGCGCGGGATTCCGATGAGCAGTTCTTC,CASGAARDSDEQFF
TRBV7-2,TRBJ1-2,NA,TRBD1,TGTGCCAGCAGCTTCCACGCGACAGGGGAAGGCTACACCTTC,CASSFHATGEGYTF
TRBV7-2,TRBJ1-1,once,TRBD1,TGTGCCAGCAGCTTGGTCCCAGGGGGCACTGAAGCTTTCTTT,CASSLVPGGTEAFF
TRBV5-1,TRBJ2-4,NA,NA,TGCGCCAGCAGCTTGGAGGGCGGGGAAAACATTCAGTACTTC,CASSLEGGENIQYF
TRBV6-1,TRBJ2-7,NA,NA,TGTGCCAGCAGTGAAGCCTCAATGGGGCGTTACGAGCAGTACTTC,CASSEASMGRYEQYF
TRBV6-2/TRBV6-3,TRBJ2-3,NA,NA,TGTGCCAGCAGTTTTTTCGACGAACCCGCCGGAGAAAAAGATACGCAGTATTTT,CASSFFDEPAGEKDTQYF
TRBV11-2,TRBJ1-1,NA,NA,TGTGCCAGCAGCTCGATTCTGGGGGGGGGCTTGAACACTGAAGCTTTCTTT,CASSSILGGGLNTEAFF
TRBV7-2,TRBJ1-2,NA,NA,TGTGCCAGCAGCTTAGTCGGTCAGGGGGGCTACACCTTC,CASSLVGQGGYTF
TRBV7-2,TRBJ2-7,NA,TRBD1,TGTGCCAGCAGCCCAGGAAGCGGGACAGGGGGCGCCGAGCAGTACTTC,CASSPGSGTGGAEQYF
TRBV5-8,TRBJ2-5,NA,NA,TGTGCCAGCAGCTTCCCCGGGGTCCAAGAGACCCAGTACTTC,CASSFPGVQETQYF
TRBV7-9,TRBJ2-1,NA,TRBD1,TGTGCCAGCAGCATGAAAAGACAGGGGGCTAGCGATGAGCAGTTCTTC,CASSMKRQGASDEQFF
TRBV2,TRBJ2-5,once,TRBD2,TGTGCCAGCAGTACCGGGACTAGCGGACAAGAGACCCAGTACTTC,CASSTGTSGQETQYF
TRBV5-3,TRBJ2-1,NA,TRBD1,TGTGCCAGGGGTTGGCGCGGGACAGGACCCTACAATGAGCAGTTCTTC,CARGWRGTGPYNEQFF
TRBV7-2,TRBJ2-1,NA,NA,TGTGCCAGCAGCTTCCTAAGCAATGAGCAGTTCTTC,CASSFLSNEQFF
TRBV6-5,TRBJ2-7,NA,TRBD2,TGTGCCAGCAGTTTTTCCGGACTAGCGGGTTACGAGCAGTACTTC,CASSFSGLAGYEQYF
TRBV7-2,TRBJ1-1,NA,NA,TGTGCCAGCAGCTTATACCCCGCCGGGACTGAAGCTTTCTTT,CASSLYPAGTEAFF
TRBV11-2,TRBJ1-1,NA,NA,TGTGCCAGCAGCTCTCTTGGCAGGGTGAACACTGAAGCTTTCTTT,CASSSLGRVNTEAFF
TRBV6-2/TRBV6-3,TRBJ1-5,NA,TRBD1,TGTGCCAGCAGTTCCGACAGGGCAGGTCAGCCCCAGCATTTT,CASSSDRAGQPQHF
TRBV27,TRBJ2-7,NA,NA,TGTGCCAGCAGTTTACAGGGGAGCAGGTACGAGCAGTACTTC,CASSLQGSRYEQYF
TRBV27,TRBJ1-1,NA,NA,TGTGCCAGCAGTGAACAGGGTTTAGGCACTGAAGCTTTCTTT,CASSEQGLGTEAFF